This T cell receptor (beta chain) was retrieved from a study of T cell changes during pregnancy in multiple sclerosis. Produced via immunoSEQ multiplex PCR; TCRdb's table is partial and in-frame only. This table holds around 100,000 clones, approximately 90% found once. Germline CDR1 is SGHTA and CDR2 is FQGNSA. This CDR3 is built from 16 residues. Trimming stripped 5 bases from V and 0 bases from J, with 13 bases between. The specimen was peripheral blood, collected in the second trimester of pregnancy. The rearrangement joins TRBV7-2 to TRBJ2-2, with D tentatively TRBD1 (5 bases). This receptor was taken from a female donor in good health, enrolled as a control in a pregnancy study. The DNA of the CDR3 is TGTGCCAGCAGCGGTCAACAGGCTACGAACACCGGGGAGCTGTTTTTT. Protein sequence: CASSGQQATNTGELFF.